Listed here is a single T cell receptor (beta chain). Time point given: pre-treatment sample, taken before nivolumab and TIL therapy. The immunoSEQ assay was v3. This table comes from immunoSEQ multiplex PCR, and its TCRdb copy is limited to in-frame clones, with some not included. Counted here are about 47,000 clones, 80% to 90% occurring once; the ten biggest clones make up around 5%. These data belong to a study of TIL therapy for anti-PD-1-resistant metastatic lung cancer. Study summary: Tumors had a median PD-L1 proportion score of 5% to 6.5%.

The origin of this receptor is a person between 25 and 80 years old with non-small cell lung cancer. This specimen consisted of blood, obtained at baseline.

For the CDR3, the DNA is TGCGCCAGCAGCTCCCAAAGCGGGGGGGCCCGGAATGAGCAGTTCTTC. It yields the protein CASSSQSGGARNEQFF. The chain couples TRBV5-1 to TRBJ2-1; 10 bases are shared with TRBD2. CDR1 is SGHRS and CDR2 is YFSETQ in the germline V gene. This CDR3 region has 16 residues. Trimming took 3 bases from V and 7 from J; bases not matched to a gene: 10.